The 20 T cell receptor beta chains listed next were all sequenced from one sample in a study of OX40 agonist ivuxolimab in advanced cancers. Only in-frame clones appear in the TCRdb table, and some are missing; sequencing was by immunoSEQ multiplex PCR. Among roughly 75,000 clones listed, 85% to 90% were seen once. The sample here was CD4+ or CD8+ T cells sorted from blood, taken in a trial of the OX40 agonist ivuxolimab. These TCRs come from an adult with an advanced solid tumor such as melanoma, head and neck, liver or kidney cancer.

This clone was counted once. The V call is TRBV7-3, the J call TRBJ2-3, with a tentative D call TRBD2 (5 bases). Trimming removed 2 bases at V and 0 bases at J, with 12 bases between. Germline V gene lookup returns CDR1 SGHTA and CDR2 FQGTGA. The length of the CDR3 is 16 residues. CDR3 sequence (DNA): TGTGCCAGCAGCTTAGGGGTAGCGTCTAGCACAGATACGCAGTATTTT. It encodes CASSLGVASSTDTQYF.

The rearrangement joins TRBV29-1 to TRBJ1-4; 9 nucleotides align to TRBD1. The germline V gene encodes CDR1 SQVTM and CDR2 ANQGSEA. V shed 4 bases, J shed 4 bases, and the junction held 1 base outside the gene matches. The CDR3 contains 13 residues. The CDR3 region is CSVAGQGNEKLFF. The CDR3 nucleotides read TGCAGCGTTGCGGGACAGGGTAATGAAAAACTGTTTTTT.

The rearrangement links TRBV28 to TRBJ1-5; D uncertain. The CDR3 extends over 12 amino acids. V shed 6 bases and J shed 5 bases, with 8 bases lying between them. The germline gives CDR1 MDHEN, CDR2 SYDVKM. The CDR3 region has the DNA TGTGCCAGCAGCACAATAGATCAGCCCCAGCATTTT. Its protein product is CASSTIDQPQHF.

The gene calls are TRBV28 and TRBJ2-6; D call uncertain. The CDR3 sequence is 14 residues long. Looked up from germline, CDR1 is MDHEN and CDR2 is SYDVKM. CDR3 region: CATLPPSGANVLTF. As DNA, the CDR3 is TGTGCTACTCTCCCGCCCTCTGGGGCCAACGTCCTGACTTTC.

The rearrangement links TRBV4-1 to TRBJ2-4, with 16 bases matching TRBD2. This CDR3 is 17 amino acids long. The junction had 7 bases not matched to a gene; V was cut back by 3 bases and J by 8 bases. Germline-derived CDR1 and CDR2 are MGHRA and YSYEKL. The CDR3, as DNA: TGCGCCAGCAGCCATGGGACTAGCGGGAGGGCCCGGGACATTCAGTACTTC. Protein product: CASSHGTSGRARDIQYF.

As DNA, the CDR3 is TGTGCCAGCATTCCGGGGACAGGGGGTTACACCGGGGAGCTGTTTTTT. Encoded protein: CASIPGTGGYTGELFF. The chain recombines TRBV28 with TRBJ2-2, with TRBD1 matching over 11 bases. J gave up 3 bases and V 7 bases, and 7 bases lay outside the gene matches. The germline V gene encodes CDR1 MDHEN and CDR2 SYDVKM. The CDR3 loop spans 16 amino acids.

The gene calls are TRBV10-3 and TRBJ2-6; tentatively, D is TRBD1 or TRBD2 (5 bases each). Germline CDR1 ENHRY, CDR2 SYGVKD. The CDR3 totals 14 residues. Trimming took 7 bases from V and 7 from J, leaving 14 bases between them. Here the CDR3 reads CAINQGVGANVLTF. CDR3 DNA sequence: TGTGCCATCAACCAGGGAGTAGGCGCCAACGTCCTGACTTTC.

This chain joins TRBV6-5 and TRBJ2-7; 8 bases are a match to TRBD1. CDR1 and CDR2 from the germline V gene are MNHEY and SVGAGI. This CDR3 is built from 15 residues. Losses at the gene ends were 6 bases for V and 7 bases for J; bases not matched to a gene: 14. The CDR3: CASRGGQGRVWEQYF. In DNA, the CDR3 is TGTGCCAGCAGGGGCGGACAGGGCAGGGTGTGGGAGCAGTACTTC.

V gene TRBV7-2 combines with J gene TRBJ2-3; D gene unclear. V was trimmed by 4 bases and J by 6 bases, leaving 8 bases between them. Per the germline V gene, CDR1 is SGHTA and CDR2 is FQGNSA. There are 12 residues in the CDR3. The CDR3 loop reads CASSSYLDTQYF. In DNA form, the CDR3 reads TGTGCCAGCAGCTCGTACCTGGATACGCAGTATTTT.

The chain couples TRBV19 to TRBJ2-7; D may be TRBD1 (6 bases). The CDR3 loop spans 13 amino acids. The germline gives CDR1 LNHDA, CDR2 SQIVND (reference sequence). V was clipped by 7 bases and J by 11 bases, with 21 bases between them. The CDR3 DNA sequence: TGTGCCAGTACCGACCTCGTACAGGGTATAGAGTACTTC. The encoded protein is CASTDLVQGIEYF.

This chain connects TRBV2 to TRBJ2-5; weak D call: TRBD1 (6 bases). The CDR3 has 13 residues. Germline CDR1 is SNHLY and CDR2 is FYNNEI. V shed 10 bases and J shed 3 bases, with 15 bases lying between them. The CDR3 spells CATSIDRKETQYF. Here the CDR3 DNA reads TGTGCCACCTCGATCGACAGGAAAGAGACCCAGTACTTC.

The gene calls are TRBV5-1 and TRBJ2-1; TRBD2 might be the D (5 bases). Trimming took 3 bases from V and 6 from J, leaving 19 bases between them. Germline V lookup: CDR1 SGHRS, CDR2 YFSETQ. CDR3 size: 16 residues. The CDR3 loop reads CASSSVSLADPNEQFF. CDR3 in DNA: TGCGCCAGCAGCTCGGTTAGTCTAGCCGATCCCAATGAGCAGTTCTTC. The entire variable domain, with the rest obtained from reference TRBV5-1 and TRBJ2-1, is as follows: KAGVTQTPRYLIKTRGQQVTLSCSPISGHRSVSWYQQTPGQGLQFLFEYFSETQRNKGNFPGRFSGRQFSNSRSEMNVSTLELGDSALYLCASSSVSLADPNEQFFGPGTRLTVL.

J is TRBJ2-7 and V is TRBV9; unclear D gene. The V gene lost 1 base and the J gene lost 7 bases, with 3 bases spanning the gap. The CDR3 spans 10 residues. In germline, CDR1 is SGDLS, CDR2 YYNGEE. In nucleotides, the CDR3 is TGTGCCAGCAGCGTACTGGAGCAGTACTTC. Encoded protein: CASSVLEQYF. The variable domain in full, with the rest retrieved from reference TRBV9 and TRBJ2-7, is DSGVTQTPKHLITATGQRVTLRCSPRSGDLSVYWYQQSLDQGLQFLIQYYNGEERAKGNILERFSAQQFPDLHSELNLSSLELGDSALYFCASSVLEQYFGPGTRLTVT.

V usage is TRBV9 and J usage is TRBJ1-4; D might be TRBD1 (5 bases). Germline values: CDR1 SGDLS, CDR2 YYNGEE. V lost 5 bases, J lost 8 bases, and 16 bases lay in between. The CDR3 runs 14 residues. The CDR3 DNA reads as TGTGCCAGCAGACCCCTAGGGACTGTGGAAAAACTGTTTTTT. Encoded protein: CASRPLGTVEKLFF.

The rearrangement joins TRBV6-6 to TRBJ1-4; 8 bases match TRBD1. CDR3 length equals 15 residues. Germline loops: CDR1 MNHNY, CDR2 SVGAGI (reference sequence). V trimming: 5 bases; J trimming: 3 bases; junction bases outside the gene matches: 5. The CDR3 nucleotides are TGTGCCAGCAGTCAGGGACAGGCCCCTAATGAAAAACTGTTTTTT. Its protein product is CASSQGQAPNEKLFF.

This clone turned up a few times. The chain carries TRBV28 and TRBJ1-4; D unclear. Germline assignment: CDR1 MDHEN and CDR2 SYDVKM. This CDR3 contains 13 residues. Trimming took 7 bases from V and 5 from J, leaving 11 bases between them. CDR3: CASTTHSNEKLFF. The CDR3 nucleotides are TGTGCCAGCACCACACACTCAAATGAAAAACTGTTTTTT.

The CDR3 DNA reads as TGTGCCAGCAGTGGACAAGGTCCCTACAATGAGCAGTTCTTC. This translates into CASSGQGPYNEQFF. The chain carries TRBV6-1 and TRBJ2-1, with D hard to call. The CDR3 totals 14 residues. Germline V gene data show CDR1 as MNHNS and CDR2 as SASEGT. The V end was cut by 4 bases, the J end by 2 bases, with 9 bases between.

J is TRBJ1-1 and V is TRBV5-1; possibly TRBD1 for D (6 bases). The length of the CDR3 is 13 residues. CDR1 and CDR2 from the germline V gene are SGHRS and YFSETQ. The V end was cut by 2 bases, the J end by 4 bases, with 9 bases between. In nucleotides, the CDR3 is TGCGCCAGCAGCTTTCAGGGGAGCACTGAAGCTTTCTTT. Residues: CASSFQGSTEAFF.

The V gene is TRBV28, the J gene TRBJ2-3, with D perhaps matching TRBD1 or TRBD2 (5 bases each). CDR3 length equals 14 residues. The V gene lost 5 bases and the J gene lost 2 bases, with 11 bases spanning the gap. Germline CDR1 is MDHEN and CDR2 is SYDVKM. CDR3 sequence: CASSPPGPTDTQYF. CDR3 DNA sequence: TGTGCCAGCAGTCCCCCGGGGCCCACAGATACGCAGTATTTT.

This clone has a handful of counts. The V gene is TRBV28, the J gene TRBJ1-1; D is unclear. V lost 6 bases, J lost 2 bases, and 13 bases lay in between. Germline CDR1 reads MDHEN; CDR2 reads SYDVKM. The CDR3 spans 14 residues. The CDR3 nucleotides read TGTGCCAGCAGCACCCCCCAGGAAAACACTGAAGCTTTCTTT. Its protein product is CASSTPQENTEAFF.